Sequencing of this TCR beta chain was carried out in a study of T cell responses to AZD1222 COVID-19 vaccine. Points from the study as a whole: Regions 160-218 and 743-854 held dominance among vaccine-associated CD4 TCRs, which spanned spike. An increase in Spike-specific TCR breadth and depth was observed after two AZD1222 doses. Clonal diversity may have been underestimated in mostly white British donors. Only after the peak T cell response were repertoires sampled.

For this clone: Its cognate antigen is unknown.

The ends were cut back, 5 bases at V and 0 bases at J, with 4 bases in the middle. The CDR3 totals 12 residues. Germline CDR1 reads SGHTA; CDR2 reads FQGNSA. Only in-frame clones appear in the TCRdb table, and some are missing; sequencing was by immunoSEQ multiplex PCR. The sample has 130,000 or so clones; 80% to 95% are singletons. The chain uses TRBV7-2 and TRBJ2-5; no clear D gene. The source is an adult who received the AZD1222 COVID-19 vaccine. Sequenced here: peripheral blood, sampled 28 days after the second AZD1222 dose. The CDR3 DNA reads TGTGCCAGCAGCGCGTACCAAGAGACCCAGTACTTC. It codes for CASSAYQETQYF.